This is a list of T cell receptor beta chains from one sample in a study of blood T cell repertoires in COVID-19. Data came from immunoSEQ multiplex PCR; TCRdb stores just in-frame clones and leaves some out. The table includes roughly 280,000 clones, around 83% detected once. Sequenced sample: peripheral blood. The source of these receptors is a man between 18 and 29 years old with active or convalescent COVID-19. CDR3s include the opening cysteine and the closing phenylalanine or tryptophan. The order of the fields is V gene, J gene, clone size, D gene, CDR3 protein, CDR3 DNA. D genes are given only for firm matches. Rows may omit the clone size; those that give it use once, few, many or a size class.

v_call: TRBV29-1
j_call: TRBJ2-1
clone_size: NA
d_call: NA
cdr3_aa: CSVEIQRASNEQFF
cdr3_nt: TGCAGCGTTGAGATCCAGCGAGCCTCCAATGAGCAGTTCTTC

v_call: TRBV7-2
j_call: TRBJ2-7
clone_size: NA
d_call: NA
cdr3_aa: CASSLVGPSYEQYF
cdr3_nt: TGTGCCAGCAGCTTAGTGGGCCCCTCCTACGAGCAGTACTTC

v_call: TRBV6-5
j_call: TRBJ1-5
clone_size: NA
d_call: TRBD1
cdr3_aa: CAARGQFGQPQHF
cdr3_nt: TGTGCCGCCCGGGGACAGTTCGGCCAGCCCCAGCATTTT

v_call: TRBV6-5
j_call: TRBJ2-7
clone_size: NA
d_call: TRBD2
cdr3_aa: CASRLAGLAYEQYF
cdr3_nt: TGTGCCAGCAGGTTAGCGGGATTAGCCTACGAGCAGTACTTC

v_call: TRBV29-1
j_call: TRBJ1-2
clone_size: NA
d_call: NA
cdr3_aa: CSVVGRANRGYGYTF
cdr3_nt: TGCAGCGTTGTGGGGAGGGCGAATCGAGGCTATGGCTACACCTTC

v_call: TRBV19
j_call: TRBJ1-4
clone_size: NA
d_call: TRBD1
cdr3_aa: CAVGQGGEKLFF
cdr3_nt: TGTGCAGTGGGACAGGGTGGTGAAAAACTGTTTTTT

v_call: TRBV7-5
j_call: TRBJ1-4
clone_size: NA
d_call: NA
cdr3_aa: CVRGSGGGELFF
cdr3_nt: TGTGTCAGAGGCAGTGGGGGGGGAGAACTGTTTTTT

v_call: TRBV30
j_call: TRBJ2-3
clone_size: once
d_call: NA
cdr3_aa: CAWSVGQGHLGDTQYF
cdr3_nt: TGTGCCTGGAGTGTAGGGCAGGGTCATTTGGGAGATACGCAGTATTTT

v_call: TRBV5-1
j_call: TRBJ2-7
clone_size: NA
d_call: TRBD2
cdr3_aa: CASSLKSSGGRLVYEQYF
cdr3_nt: TGCGCCAGCAGCTTGAAGTCTAGCGGGGGCCGTTTGGTCTACGAGCAGTACTTC

v_call: TRBV4-3
j_call: TRBJ2-3
clone_size: NA
d_call: TRBD2
cdr3_aa: CASSQDGEGRTQYF
cdr3_nt: TGCGCCAGCAGCCAAGATGGGGAGGGCCGAACGCAGTATTTT

v_call: TRBV28
j_call: TRBJ1-2
clone_size: NA
d_call: NA
cdr3_aa: CASRPGQQTTLGYTF
cdr3_nt: TGTGCCAGCAGGCCTGGACAGCAAACCACTCTGGGCTACACCTTC

v_call: TRBV13
j_call: TRBJ1-4
clone_size: NA
d_call: NA
cdr3_aa: CASSSDRQNEKLFF
cdr3_nt: TGTGCCAGCAGCTCGGACAGACAGAATGAAAAACTGTTTTTT

v_call: TRBV9
j_call: TRBJ2-1
clone_size: NA
d_call: TRBD2
cdr3_aa: CASSDRTSVEQFF
cdr3_nt: TGTGCCAGCAGCGACCGGACTAGTGTTGAGCAGTTCTTC

v_call: TRBV29-1
j_call: TRBJ2-1
clone_size: NA
d_call: NA
cdr3_aa: CSASAQALSYNEQFF
cdr3_nt: TGCAGCGCCTCAGCTCAGGCACTCTCCTACAATGAGCAGTTCTTC

v_call: TRBV24-1
j_call: TRBJ1-2
clone_size: NA
d_call: TRBD1
cdr3_aa: CATSDPGTAYGYTF
cdr3_nt: TGTGCCACCAGTGATCCCGGGACAGCCTATGGCTACACCTTC

v_call: TRBV6-1
j_call: TRBJ2-1
clone_size: NA
d_call: NA
cdr3_aa: CASSEGSVGINYNEQFF
cdr3_nt: TGTGCCAGCAGTGAAGGGTCCGTCGGGATCAACTACAATGAGCAGTTCTTC

v_call: TRBV7-9
j_call: TRBJ2-7
clone_size: NA
d_call: TRBD1
cdr3_aa: CASSPGQGHYEQYF
cdr3_nt: TGTGCCAGCAGCCCAGGACAGGGGCACTACGAGCAGTACTTC

v_call: TRBV5-1
j_call: TRBJ1-5
clone_size: NA
d_call: TRBD1
cdr3_aa: CASSFRGREEPQHF
cdr3_nt: TGCGCCAGCAGCTTCAGGGGGCGCGAAGAGCCCCAGCATTTT

v_call: TRBV2
j_call: TRBJ1-4
clone_size: NA
d_call: NA
cdr3_aa: CASSGINEKLFF
cdr3_nt: TGTGCCAGCTCAGGGATTAATGAAAAACTGTTTTTT

v_call: TRBV19
j_call: TRBJ2-3
clone_size: NA
d_call: NA
cdr3_aa: CASIGSSGTDTQYF
cdr3_nt: TGTGCCAGTATTGGGTCTAGCGGCACAGATACGCAGTATTTT

v_call: TRBV3-1/TRBV3-2
j_call: TRBJ2-2
clone_size: NA
d_call: NA
cdr3_aa: CASSHNGLNTGELFF
cdr3_nt: TGTGCCAGCAGCCACAACGGACTAAACACCGGGGAGCTGTTTTTT

v_call: TRBV4-1
j_call: TRBJ1-4
clone_size: NA
d_call: NA
cdr3_aa: CASSQSTPTNEKLFF
cdr3_nt: TGCGCCAGCAGCCAATCGACACCAACTAATGAAAAACTGTTTTTT

v_call: TRBV5-1
j_call: TRBJ1-4
clone_size: NA
d_call: TRBD1
cdr3_aa: CASSLDGTGVNEKLFF
cdr3_nt: TGCGCCAGCAGCTTGGATGGGACAGGGGTTAATGAAAAACTGTTTTTT

v_call: TRBV7-9
j_call: TRBJ2-7
clone_size: NA
d_call: NA
cdr3_aa: CASSSSVGYEQYF
cdr3_nt: TGTGCCAGCAGCTCCAGCGTCGGGTACGAGCAGTACTTC

v_call: TRBV6-6
j_call: TRBJ1-5
clone_size: NA
d_call: NA
cdr3_aa: CASSSQPQHF
cdr3_nt: TGTGCCAGCAGTTCACAGCCCCAGCATTTT

v_call: TRBV5-1
j_call: TRBJ2-2
clone_size: NA
d_call: NA
cdr3_aa: CASSSFGELFF
cdr3_nt: TGCGCCAGCAGCTCCTTCGGGGAGCTGTTTTTT

v_call: TRBV25-1
j_call: TRBJ1-1
clone_size: NA
d_call: NA
cdr3_aa: CASTDSWNTEAFF
cdr3_nt: TGTGCCAGCACGGACAGCTGGAACACTGAAGCTTTCTTT

v_call: TRBV6-2/TRBV6-3
j_call: TRBJ2-7
clone_size: NA
d_call: TRBD1
cdr3_aa: CASSYGTVYNPYEQYF
cdr3_nt: TGTGCCAGCAGTTACGGGACAGTTTACAATCCCTACGAGCAGTACTTC

v_call: TRBV4-1
j_call: TRBJ2-3
clone_size: NA
d_call: TRBD2
cdr3_aa: CASSLSGTSGSTDTQYF
cdr3_nt: TGCGCCAGCAGCCTCTCAGGGACTAGCGGGAGCACAGATACGCAGTATTTT

v_call: TRBV30
j_call: TRBJ1-1
clone_size: NA
d_call: TRBD1
cdr3_aa: CAWSGTGQLAAFF
cdr3_nt: TGTGCCTGGAGTGGGACAGGGCAACTTGCGGCTTTCTTT

v_call: TRBV18
j_call: TRBJ2-1
clone_size: few
d_call: TRBD2
cdr3_aa: CASSPQTSGGAVLNEQFF
cdr3_nt: TGTGCCAGCTCACCCCAGACTAGCGGGGGGGCCGTTTTGAATGAGCAGTTCTTC

v_call: TRBV27
j_call: TRBJ2-2
clone_size: NA
d_call: TRBD1
cdr3_aa: CASSERDRRNTGELFF
cdr3_nt: TGTGCCAGCAGTGAAAGGGACAGGCGGAACACCGGGGAGCTGTTTTTT

v_call: TRBV18
j_call: TRBJ2-5
clone_size: once
d_call: TRBD1
cdr3_aa: CASSLGQAETQYF
cdr3_nt: TGTGCCAGCTCCCTCGGACAGGCAGAGACCCAGTACTTC

v_call: TRBV5-1
j_call: TRBJ1-5
clone_size: NA
d_call: NA
cdr3_aa: CASSLTGAGQPQHF
cdr3_nt: TGCGCCAGCAGCCTTACAGGAGCCGGCCAGCCCCAGCATTTT

v_call: TRBV5-5
j_call: TRBJ1-5
clone_size: NA
d_call: NA
cdr3_aa: CASSDDSYNQPQHF
cdr3_nt: TGTGCCAGCAGCGACGACAGCTACAATCAGCCCCAGCATTTT

v_call: TRBV11-2
j_call: TRBJ1-5
clone_size: NA
d_call: NA
cdr3_aa: CASSLQGNQPQHF
cdr3_nt: TGTGCCAGCAGCTTACAGGGAAATCAGCCCCAGCATTTT

v_call: TRBV18
j_call: TRBJ2-3
clone_size: NA
d_call: NA
cdr3_aa: CASSLAGQSTDTQYF
cdr3_nt: TGTGCCAGCTCACTAGCGGGACAGTCAACAGATACGCAGTATTTT

v_call: TRBV11-2
j_call: TRBJ1-1
clone_size: NA
d_call: TRBD1
cdr3_aa: CASSPHRGALNTEAFF
cdr3_nt: TGTGCCAGCAGCCCCCACAGGGGCGCGTTGAACACTGAAGCTTTCTTT

v_call: TRBV28
j_call: TRBJ1-6
clone_size: NA
d_call: TRBD1
cdr3_aa: CASRVGQGRSPLHF
cdr3_nt: TGTGCCAGCAGAGTGGGACAGGGACGTTCACCCCTCCACTTT

v_call: TRBV7-8
j_call: TRBJ1-1
clone_size: NA
d_call: NA
cdr3_aa: CASSRNRDAMNTEAFF
cdr3_nt: TGTGCCAGCAGCCGCAACAGGGATGCAATGAACACTGAAGCTTTCTTT

v_call: TRBV2
j_call: TRBJ2-3
clone_size: few
d_call: NA
cdr3_aa: CASSVGASLGDTQYF
cdr3_nt: TGTGCCAGCAGTGTAGGGGCCTCCCTTGGAGATACGCAGTATTTT

v_call: TRBV29-1
j_call: TRBJ2-7
clone_size: NA
d_call: TRBD2
cdr3_aa: CSAYRGDYEQYF
cdr3_nt: TGCAGCGCCTACCGGGGGGACTACGAGCAGTACTTC

v_call: TRBV24-1
j_call: TRBJ2-1
clone_size: NA
d_call: NA
cdr3_aa: CATQVGRRNEQFF
cdr3_nt: TGTGCCACCCAAGTCGGGAGAAGGAATGAGCAGTTCTTC

v_call: TRBV6-6
j_call: TRBJ1-2
clone_size: NA
d_call: NA
cdr3_aa: CASSASRGDYGYTF
cdr3_nt: TGTGCCAGCAGTGCCTCTAGGGGTGACTATGGCTACACCTTC

v_call: TRBV6-5
j_call: TRBJ1-6
clone_size: NA
d_call: TRBD1
cdr3_aa: CASSLGQQMNSPLHF
cdr3_nt: TGTGCCAGCAGTTTGGGACAGCAAATGAATTCACCCCTCCACTTT

v_call: TRBV5-1
j_call: TRBJ2-1
clone_size: NA
d_call: NA
cdr3_aa: CASSLGQSTKAEGFF
cdr3_nt: TGCGCCAGCAGCCTCGGACAGTCCACCAAGGCAGAGGGGTTCTTC

v_call: TRBV2
j_call: TRBJ2-7
clone_size: few
d_call: NA
cdr3_aa: CASIPGNSYEQYF
cdr3_nt: TGTGCCAGCATTCCAGGCAATTCCTACGAGCAGTACTTC

v_call: TRBV10-2
j_call: TRBJ1-3
clone_size: NA
d_call: NA
cdr3_aa: CASSRGRDFSGNTIYF
cdr3_nt: TGCGCCAGCAGTAGGGGGAGAGATTTCTCTGGAAACACCATATATTTT

v_call: TRBV3-1/TRBV3-2
j_call: TRBJ2-1
clone_size: NA
d_call: TRBD2
cdr3_aa: CASSLSDGGDLFF
cdr3_nt: TGTGCCAGCAGCCTGTCAGATGGGGGGGATCTGTTCTTC

v_call: TRBV7-2
j_call: TRBJ2-7
clone_size: NA
d_call: TRBD2
cdr3_aa: CASSSSGGSSYEQYF
cdr3_nt: TGTGCCAGCAGCTCCTCGGGCGGGAGTTCCTACGAGCAGTACTTC

v_call: TRBV4-2
j_call: TRBJ2-1
clone_size: NA
d_call: TRBD2
cdr3_aa: CASSQDPRLAGSSYNEQFF
cdr3_nt: TGTGCCAGCAGCCAAGATCCCCGACTAGCGGGTAGCTCCTACAATGAGCAGTTCTTC

v_call: TRBV5-1
j_call: TRBJ1-2
clone_size: NA
d_call: TRBD1
cdr3_aa: CASSAAGGNGYTF
cdr3_nt: TGCGCCAGCAGCGCCGCAGGGGGAAATGGCTACACCTTC

v_call: TRBV6-1
j_call: TRBJ2-5
clone_size: NA
d_call: TRBD1
cdr3_aa: CASSETGDGATQYF
cdr3_nt: TGTGCCAGCAGTGAAACAGGGGATGGTGCGACCCAGTACTTC

v_call: TRBV5-1
j_call: TRBJ2-5
clone_size: NA
d_call: TRBD1
cdr3_aa: CASRPQTGNQETQYF
cdr3_nt: TGCGCCAGCAGGCCACAGACAGGGAACCAAGAGACCCAGTACTTC

v_call: TRBV7-9
j_call: TRBJ2-5
clone_size: NA
d_call: NA
cdr3_aa: CASSLRGRETQYF
cdr3_nt: TGTGCCAGCAGCTTAAGAGGGAGGGAGACCCAGTACTTC

v_call: TRBV24-1
j_call: TRBJ1-2
clone_size: NA
d_call: NA
cdr3_aa: CATSDPAEANYGYTF
cdr3_nt: TGTGCCACCAGTGATCCTGCAGAAGCTAACTATGGCTACACCTTC

v_call: TRBV29-1
j_call: TRBJ1-2
clone_size: once
d_call: NA
cdr3_aa: CSESPMGEYGYTF
cdr3_nt: TGCAGCGAGAGCCCAATGGGAGAATATGGCTACACCTTC

v_call: TRBV7-9
j_call: TRBJ2-5
clone_size: once
d_call: NA
cdr3_aa: CASSPGRAAQETQYF
cdr3_nt: TGTGCCAGCAGCCCCGGTAGAGCGGCACAAGAGACCCAGTACTTC

v_call: TRBV6-5
j_call: TRBJ1-3
clone_size: NA
d_call: NA
cdr3_aa: CASSYSTAPGNTIYF
cdr3_nt: TGTGCCAGCAGTTACTCGACAGCTCCTGGAAACACCATATATTTT